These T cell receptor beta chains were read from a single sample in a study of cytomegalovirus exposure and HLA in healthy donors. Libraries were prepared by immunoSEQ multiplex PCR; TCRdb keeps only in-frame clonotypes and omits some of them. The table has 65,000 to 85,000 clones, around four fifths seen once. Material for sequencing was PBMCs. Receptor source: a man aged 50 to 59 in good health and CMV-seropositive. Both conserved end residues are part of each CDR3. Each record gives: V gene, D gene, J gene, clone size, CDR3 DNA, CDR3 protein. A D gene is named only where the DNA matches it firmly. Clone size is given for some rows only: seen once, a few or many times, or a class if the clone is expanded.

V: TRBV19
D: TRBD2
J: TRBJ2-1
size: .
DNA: TGTGCCAGTAGTAAACTACGGACTAGCGGGTACAATGAGCAGTTCTTC
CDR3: CASSKLRTSGYNEQFF

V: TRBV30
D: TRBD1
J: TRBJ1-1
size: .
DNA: TGTGCCTGGTCCAACAGGGGGCCAGCTTTCTTT
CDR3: CAWSNRGPAFF

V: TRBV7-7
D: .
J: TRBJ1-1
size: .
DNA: TGTGCCAGCAGCTTATCCAAGAACACTGAAGCTTTCTTT
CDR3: CASSLSKNTEAFF

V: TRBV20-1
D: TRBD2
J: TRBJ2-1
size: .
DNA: TGCAGTGAGGCTAGCGGTAATGAGCAGTTCTTC
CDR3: CSEASGNEQFF

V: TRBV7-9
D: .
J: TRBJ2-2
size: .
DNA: TGTTCCAGCAGCTGGGCCACCGGGGAGCTGTTTTTT
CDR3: CSSSWATGELFF

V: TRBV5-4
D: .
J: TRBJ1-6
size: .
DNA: TGTGCCAGCGGCGGGTCCTATAATTCACCCCTCCACTTT
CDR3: CASGGSYNSPLHF

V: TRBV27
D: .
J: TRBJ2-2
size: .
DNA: TGTGCCAGCAGCCACACTAGACTAAGGAACACCGGGGAGCTGTTTTTT
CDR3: CASSHTRLRNTGELFF

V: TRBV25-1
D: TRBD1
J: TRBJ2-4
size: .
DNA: TGTGCCAGCAGTGAGGGGACAGTATTTCAAAACATTCAGTACTTC
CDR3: CASSEGTVFQNIQYF

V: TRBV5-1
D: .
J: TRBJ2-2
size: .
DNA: TGCGCCAGCAGAAACGGGGACACCGGGGAGCTGTTTTTT
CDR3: CASRNGDTGELFF

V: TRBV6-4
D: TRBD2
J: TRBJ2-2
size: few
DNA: TGTGCCAGCAGAGCGGGGTTGGAGGCCGGGGAGCTGTTTTTT
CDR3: CASRAGLEAGELFF

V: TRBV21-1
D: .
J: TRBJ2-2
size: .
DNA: TGTGCCAGCAGCAAAGGTCCCGATTCCGCGACTTTGAACACCGGGGAGCTGTTTTTT
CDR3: CASSKGPDSATLNTGELFF

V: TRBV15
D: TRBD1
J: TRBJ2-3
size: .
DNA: TGTGCCACCAGCAGTATCAACATACCCTCTGGGACAGGGGGCTTGGATACGCAGTATTTT
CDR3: CATSSINIPSGTGGLDTQYF

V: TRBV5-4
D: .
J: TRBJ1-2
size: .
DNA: TGTGCCAGCAGCTCATTTACAGGGAATGGCTACACCTTC
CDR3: CASSSFTGNGYTF

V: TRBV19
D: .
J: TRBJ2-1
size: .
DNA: TGTGCCAGTAGTCCTACCGACACCTACTACAATGAGCAGTTCTTC
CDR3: CASSPTDTYYNEQFF

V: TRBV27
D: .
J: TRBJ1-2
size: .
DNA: TGTGCCAGCAGTTTGTCAGTCAACTATGGCTACACCTTC
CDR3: CASSLSVNYGYTF

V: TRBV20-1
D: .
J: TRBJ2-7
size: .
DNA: TGCAGTGCCCGGGGATCCTACGAGCAGTACTTC
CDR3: CSARGSYEQYF

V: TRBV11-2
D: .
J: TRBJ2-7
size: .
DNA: TGTGCCAGCAGCTTAGGGGCTAGCGCCCCGGGAGAGCAGTACTTC
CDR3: CASSLGASAPGEQYF

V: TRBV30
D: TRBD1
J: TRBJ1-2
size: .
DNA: TGTGCCTGGGCGGGGACAGGCACCTCTAACTATGGCTACACCTTC
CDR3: CAWAGTGTSNYGYTF

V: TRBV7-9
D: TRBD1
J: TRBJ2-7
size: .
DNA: TGTTCCAGCAGCTTCGGACAGGGGACCTACGAGCAGTACTTC
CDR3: CSSSFGQGTYEQYF

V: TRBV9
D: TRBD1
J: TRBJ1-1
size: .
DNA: TGTGCCAGCAGCTTAACCGGGACAGTCACTGAAGCTTTCTTT
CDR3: CASSLTGTVTEAFF

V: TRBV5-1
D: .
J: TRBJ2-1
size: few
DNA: TGCGCCAGCAGCTTGGGCGTAAACTCCTACAATGAGCAGTTCTTC
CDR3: CASSLGVNSYNEQFF

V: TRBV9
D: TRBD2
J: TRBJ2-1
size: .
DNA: TGTGCCAGCAGCCCCCACGGGGGGAGCTCCTACAATGAGCAGTTCTTC
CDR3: CASSPHGGSSYNEQFF

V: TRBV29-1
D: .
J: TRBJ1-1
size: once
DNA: TGCAGCGTGCCGCGGTCCGACACTGAAGCTTTCTTT
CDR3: CSVPRSDTEAFF

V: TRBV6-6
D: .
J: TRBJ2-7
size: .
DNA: TGTGCCAGCAGTTACCCCCCCAGCGGAACTAACTACGAGCAGTACTTC
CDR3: CASSYPPSGTNYEQYF

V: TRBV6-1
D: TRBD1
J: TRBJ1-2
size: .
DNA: TGTGCCAGCAGTGAGAGATCAGGGGGCGCCTCTGGCTACACCTTC
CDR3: CASSERSGGASGYTF

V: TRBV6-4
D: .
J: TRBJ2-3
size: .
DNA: TGTGCCAGCAGTGACTTCAGGGGATCAGATACGCAGTATTTT
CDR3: CASSDFRGSDTQYF

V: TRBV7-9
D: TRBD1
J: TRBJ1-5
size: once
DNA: TGTGCCAGCAGCAGGGACAGTAATCAGCCCCAGCATTTT
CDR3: CASSRDSNQPQHF

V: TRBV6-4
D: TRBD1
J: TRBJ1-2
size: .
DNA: TGTGCCAGCAGGGTGACAGGGGTTCCGGACAACTATGGCTACACCTTC
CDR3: CASRVTGVPDNYGYTF

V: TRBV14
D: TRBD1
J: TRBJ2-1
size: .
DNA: TGTGCCAGCAGCCAAGGCCGGGACAGGGCCTACAATGAGCAGTTCTTC
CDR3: CASSQGRDRAYNEQFF

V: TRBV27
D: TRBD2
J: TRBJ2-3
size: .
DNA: TGTGCCACCCACCCTAGGGCGGGAGGGTACCCAGATACGCAGTATTTT
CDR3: CATHPRAGGYPDTQYF

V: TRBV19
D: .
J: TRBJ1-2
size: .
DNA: TGTGCCAGTAACGGGGGATACTATGGCTACACCTTC
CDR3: CASNGGYYGYTF